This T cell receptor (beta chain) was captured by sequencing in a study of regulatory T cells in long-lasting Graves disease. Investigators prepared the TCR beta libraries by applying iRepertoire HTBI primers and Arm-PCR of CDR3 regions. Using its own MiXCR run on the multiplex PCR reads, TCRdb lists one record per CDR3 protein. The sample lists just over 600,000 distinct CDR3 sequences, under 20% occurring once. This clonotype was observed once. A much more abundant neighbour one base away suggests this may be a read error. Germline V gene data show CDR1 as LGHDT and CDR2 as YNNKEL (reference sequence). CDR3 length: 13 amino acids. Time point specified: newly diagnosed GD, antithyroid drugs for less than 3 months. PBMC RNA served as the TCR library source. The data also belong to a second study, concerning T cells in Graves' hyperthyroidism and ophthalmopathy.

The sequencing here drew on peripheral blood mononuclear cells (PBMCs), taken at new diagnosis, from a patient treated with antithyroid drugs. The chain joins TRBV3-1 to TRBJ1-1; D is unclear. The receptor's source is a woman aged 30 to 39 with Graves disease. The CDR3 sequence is CACSQDTPVSAFF. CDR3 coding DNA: TGTGCCTGCAGCCAAGATACTCCGGTATCTGCTTTCTTT.